The text below deals with one T cell receptor beta chain. This specimen comes from a study of T-cell reconstitution after alpha-beta-depleted transplantation in children. Trimming took off 3 bases at V and 0 bases at J, with 9 bases between the two ends. Germline V gene data show CDR1 as SGHRS and CDR2 as YFSETQ. This CDR3 is built from 14 residues. The library targeted TCRbeta and was prepared with unique molecular identifiers. Via MiXCR, TCRdb re-called the PCR reads, giving one row per CDR3 protein. The sample lists hundreds of thousands of distinct CDR3 sequences; roughly 15% were seen once. This TCR was sampled from a human donor who donated a stem cell graft to a child with Fanconi anemia. The chain has TRBV5-1 and TRBJ1-2; no clear D. This sample comprised PBMCs, obtained from the stem cell graft. The CDR3 sequence: CASSSDGTNYGYTF. The CDR3 nucleotides are TGCGCCAGCAGCTCCGACGGCACTAACTATGGCTACACCTTC.